Given below is one T cell receptor beta chain in context. Antigen unknown. The sample belongs to a study of T cells expressing NK-cell markers. cDNA encoding TCR beta was synthesized via 5'RACE template switching incorporating UMIs. TCRdb re-analyzed the 5' RACE reads; it lists each CDR3 protein once, without DNA. Across about 400,000 distinct CDR3 sequences, the top ten clones capture roughly 10% of the sample. Overall study findings and caveats: CD8+ T cells in 5 or 6 donors included dominant NKG2C+ clonotypes at about 1.0-8%.

Germline V lookup: CDR1 MGHRA, CDR2 YSYEKL. The CDR3 has 15 amino acids. The clonotype originates from a woman between 50 and 59 years old in good health. Sequenced: blood T cells: a sorted CD56 or NKG2C T cell subset, CD4+ or CD8+ T cells, or bulk PBMC T cells (not recorded which). The chain uses TRBV4-1 and TRBJ2-1; no DNA is available, so the TRBD2 call from TCRdb remains unchecked. CDR3 protein: CASRQREADYNEQFF.